This T cell receptor beta chain is from a study of beta chain features in type 1 diabetes. On the study more broadly: Age, gender and cell yields were similar between patients and healthy donors.

The sequenced template was cDNA made from the entire isolated RNA. Using immunoSEQ multiplex PCR, the repertoire was profiled, and TCRdb retains in-frame clones only, with some absent. Of about 660,000 clones in the sample, roughly 13% were seen once. Study results and limitations: Among all four CD4+ subsets, Type 1 diabetes patients had TCRB CDR3s that were moderately but significantly shorter.

CDR1 is ENHRY and CDR2 is SYGVKD in the germline V gene. This CDR3 is built from 16 residues. The V and J ends lost 4 bases and 4 bases, in that order; junction bases with no gene match: 11. Worth noting for this clone: Its antigen is not known.

This TCR derives from a man younger than 35 with type 1 diabetes. The sequenced sample was naive CD4+ T cells from blood. This sequence joins TRBV10-3 and TRBJ1-1, with 8 bases lining up with TRBD1. The CDR3 here is CAISAQETGVGTEAFF. The DNA for the CDR3 is TGTGCCATCAGTGCGCAGGAGACAGGGGTTGGCACTGAAGCTTTCTTT.